This TCR beta chain was observed in a study of cytomegalovirus exposure and HLA in healthy donors. The CDR3 runs 13 residues. J gave up 6 bases and V 7 bases, and 4 bases lay outside the gene matches. Germline CDR1 is MNHEY and CDR2 is SVGAGI. With 60 Vbeta and 13 Jbeta primers, the PCR was carried out. Sequencing used immunoSEQ multiplex PCR; TCRdb keeps in-frame clones, though not all of them. The sample carries about 120,000 clones, 60% to 85% recorded once. A few counts support this clone. This chain links TRBV6-5 with TRBJ1-5, with 9 nucleotides matching TRBD1. The receptor comes from a female donor in good health and CMV-seronegative. The source material was PBMCs. For the CDR3, the DNA is TGTGCCAGCACCGAGACAGGGGGTCAGCCCCAGCATTTT. Translating gives CASTETGGQPQHF.